Detailed here is one T cell receptor (beta chain). Its antigen remains unidentified. Trimming at V came to 4 bases and at J to 4 bases, leaving 10 bases not matched to a gene. The CDR3 is made up of 16 amino acids. The germline CDR1 and CDR2 sequences are SGHRS and YFSETQ. This entry is derived from a study of shared clonotypes between healthy human individuals. Study outcomes and limitations: It was the non-shared clonotypes that had lower generation probabilities than clonotypes shared by all four donors. Across a few donors, naive CD4 shared 5% to 5.5%, naive CD8 3.5% to 4%, memory CD4 roughly 2.4%, memory CD8 0.4% to 0.5%.

Data came from immunoSEQ multiplex PCR; TCRdb stores just in-frame clones and leaves some out. The sample contains 2 million to 2.5 million clones, around 92% of which appear only once. A CD45RA-negative memory subset and a CD45RA+ naive subset were separated from the CD4+ cells. Sequencing was done on a sample of naive CD4+ T cells from PBMCs. Noted subset: CD45RA+ positively selected. The rearrangement joins TRBV5-1 to TRBJ2-7; 11 nucleotides agree with TRBD1. This TCR came from a man between 18 and 35 years old in good health. Some clones in this sample may be carry-over from other donors' samples. The DNA for the CDR3 is TGCGCCAGCAGCCAAATTAGTGGGACAGGGGGATACGAGCAGTACTTC. It yields the protein CASSQISGTGGYEQYF. The complete variable domain, with remaining parts taken from reference TRBV5-1 and TRBJ2-7, reads KAGVTQTPRYLIKTRGQQVTLSCSPISGHRSVSWYQQTPGQGLQFLFEYFSETQRNKGNFPGRFSGRQFSNSRSEMNVSTLELGDSALYLCASSQISGTGGYEQYFGPGTRLTVT.